The rows below give T cell receptor beta chains drawn from one sample of a study of T cell repertoires in cytomegalovirus infection. TCRdb reprocessed the reads via MiXCR and lists one record per CDR3 protein. Here the sample spans approximately 400,000 distinct CDR3 sequences, 25% to 40% being singletons. The material sequenced was PBMCs. The receptors derive from a human donor in good health (CMV status not recorded). Some clones in this sample may be carry-over from other donors' samples. CDR3s include the opening cysteine and the closing phenylalanine or tryptophan. D genes are given only for firm matches. Rows may omit the clone size; those that give it use once, few, many or a size class.

J gene	D gene	clone size	V gene	CDR3 DNA	CDR3 protein
TRBJ2-1	NA	NA	TRBV4-1	TGCGCCAGCAGCCAAGATTTCCTGGGCCAGGGAAAGTCCTACAATGAGCAGTTCTTC	CASSQDFLGQGKSYNEQFF
TRBJ2-1	NA	NA	TRBV12-3/TRBV12-4	TGTGCCAGCAGCAGGGGCGAACTCTGGTTCTTC	CASSRGELWFF
TRBJ2-2	NA	NA	TRBV9	TGTGCCAGCAGCCCTAGCGCCCAGGCGACCGGGGAGCTGTTTTTT	CASSPSAQATGELFF
TRBJ1-1	NA	NA	TRBV12-5	TGTGCTAGTCCCGACGGGAGGGCGCGGGCTTTCTTT	CASPDGRARAFF
TRBJ2-5	NA	few	TRBV4-2	TGTGCCAGCAGCCAAGCGGGACTCGAGGAGACCCAGTACTTC	CASSQAGLEETQYF
TRBJ1-2	NA	NA	TRBV29-1	TGCAGCGTTGTATCGGCAGAACAAAACTATGGCTACACCTTC	CSVVSAEQNYGYTF
TRBJ2-4	TRBD1	NA	TRBV4-1	TGCGCCAGCAGCCAGTTCCAGGGGGCGGGAGCCAAAAACATTCAGTACTTC	CASSQFQGAGAKNIQYF
TRBJ2-4	TRBD1	many	TRBV6-1	TGTGCCAGCAGGGAAGGACAGGGAGGCGCCAAAAACATTCAGTACTTC	CASREGQGGAKNIQYF
TRBJ1-6	NA	NA	TRBV18	TGTGCCAGCTCACGTGACAGAGATAATTCACCCCTCCACTTT	CASSRDRDNSPLHF
TRBJ2-1	NA	NA	TRBV7-6	TGTGCCAGCAGCTCCGAGAATGAGCAGTTCTTC	CASSSENEQFF
TRBJ2-7	NA	NA	TRBV7-2	TGTGCCAGCAGCACACAGGGTGAGAGCTCCTACGAGCAGTACTTC	CASSTQGESSYEQYF
TRBJ2-1	NA	few	TRBV19	TGTGCCAGTAGTATTGGAGGGATCCCCTCCTACAATGAGCAGTTCTTC	CASSIGGIPSYNEQFF
TRBJ2-1	TRBD1	NA	TRBV29-1	TGCAGCGTTGAAGCGCACCACAGGGGCGATTATGAGCAGTTCTTC	CSVEAHHRGDYEQFF
TRBJ2-7	NA	many	TRBV7-8	TGTGCCAGCAGCTTTACGGACATTACCTACGAGCAGTACTTC	CASSFTDITYEQYF
TRBJ1-4	NA	few	TRBV7-9	TGTGCCAGCAGCTTAGAGTTTTATTCAGGGGATTTTAATGAAAAACTGTTTTTT	CASSLEFYSGDFNEKLFF
TRBJ1-1	NA	many	TRBV7-2	TGTGCCAGCAGCGCAACAGGGATGAACACTGAAGCTTTCTTT	CASSATGMNTEAFF
TRBJ2-7	NA	few	TRBV19	TGTGCCAGTAGTTTGTTTGACAGGACGCTCTACGAGCAGTACTTC	CASSLFDRTLYEQYF
TRBJ2-3	TRBD2	many	TRBV6-4	TGTGCCAGCAGTTCTAGCGGGGACCCCACAGATACGCAGTATTTT	CASSSSGDPTDTQYF
TRBJ2-4	NA	few	TRBV12-3/TRBV12-4	TGTGCCAGCCTCTGGGGAGCCAAAAACATTCAGTACTTC	CASLWGAKNIQYF
TRBJ2-1	NA	few	TRBV19	TGTGCCAGTTCCGGGACTGGCTCCTACAATGAGCAGTTCTTC	CASSGTGSYNEQFF
TRBJ1-5	NA	NA	TRBV6-5	TGTGCCAGCAGTTCTGTTTGGGGTGATAGCAATCAGCCCCAGCATTTT	CASSSVWGDSNQPQHF
TRBJ2-2	NA	NA	TRBV11-2	TGTGCCAGCAGCCTAACCCCCCAGGGCCAGGACACCGGGGAGCTGTTTTTT	CASSLTPQGQDTGELFF
TRBJ2-7	TRBD1	few	TRBV18	TGTGCCAGCTCACCAGAGCAACAGGGGACCTACGGCTACGAGCAGTACTTC	CASSPEQQGTYGYEQYF
TRBJ2-3	TRBD2	NA	TRBV2	TGTGCCAGCAGTCGCGAGGGACTAGCGGGGGGGCCAGCAGATACGCAGTATTTT	CASSREGLAGGPADTQYF
TRBJ1-5	NA	many	TRBV7-8	TGTGCCAGCAGCTTAACCCCCAGGAATCTGGGCAATCAGCCCCAGCATTTT	CASSLTPRNLGNQPQHF
TRBJ1-3	TRBD1	NA	TRBV25-1	TGTGCCAGCAGTACCGGGACAGGGGGCCCAATTGGAAACACCATATATTTT	CASSTGTGGPIGNTIYF
TRBJ1-3	TRBD1	NA	TRBV15	TGTGCCACCAGCAGAGATCTGGGAGGGGGCAACACCATATATTTT	CATSRDLGGGNTIYF
TRBJ1-1	TRBD1	once	TRBV2	TGTGCCAGCAGTGTATTCGGACAGGGCTTTAGGACTGAAGCTTTCTTT	CASSVFGQGFRTEAFF
TRBJ2-1	NA	few	TRBV27	TGTGCCAGCAGTTCCATTTCAACAGGGAAGAATGAGCAGTTCTTC	CASSSISTGKNEQFF
TRBJ2-1	TRBD2	NA	TRBV7-9	TGTGCCAGCAGCTTAGAATTGGCGGGGGGTAGAGACAATGAGCAGTTCTTC	CASSLELAGGRDNEQFF
TRBJ2-7	NA	NA	TRBV20-1	TGCAGTGCCACCGACAGGAACCTCTACGAGCAGTACTTC	CSATDRNLYEQYF
TRBJ2-5	NA	few	TRBV5-1	TGCGCCAGCAGACCTACAGGTCGGCAAGAGACCCAGTACTTC	CASRPTGRQETQYF
TRBJ2-3	NA	NA	TRBV12-3/TRBV12-4	TGTGCCAGAAGTCCCGGGGGGCCAGATACGCAGTATTTT	CARSPGGPDTQYF
TRBJ1-1	NA	once	TRBV7-6	TGTGCCAGCAGCTTGGGGGTGGAGGGAAAGACTGAAGCTTTCTTT	CASSLGVEGKTEAFF
TRBJ2-7	NA	NA	TRBV28	TGTGCCAGCAGTTTTGTGGGGGCCGCGGTCGAGCAGTACTTC	CASSFVGAAVEQYF
TRBJ2-7	TRBD1	many	TRBV11-2	TGTGCCAGCAGGCCCGGGACAGCTCGAACCTACGAGCAGTACTTC	CASRPGTARTYEQYF
TRBJ2-1	NA	few	TRBV7-2	TGTGCCAGCAGCTTTTCCGGGAGCCGAAATGAGCAGTTCTTC	CASSFSGSRNEQFF